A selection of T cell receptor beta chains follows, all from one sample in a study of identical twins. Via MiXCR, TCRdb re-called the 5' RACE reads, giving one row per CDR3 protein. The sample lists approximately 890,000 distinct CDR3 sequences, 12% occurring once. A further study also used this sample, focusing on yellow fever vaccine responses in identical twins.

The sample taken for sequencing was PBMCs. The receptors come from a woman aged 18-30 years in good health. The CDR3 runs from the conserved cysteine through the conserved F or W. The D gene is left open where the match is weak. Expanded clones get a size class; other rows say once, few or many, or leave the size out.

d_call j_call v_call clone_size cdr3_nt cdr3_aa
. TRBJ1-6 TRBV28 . TGTGCCAGCAGTTTAACAGGGTCATCAGGGTCACCCCTCCACTTT CASSLTGSSGSPLHF
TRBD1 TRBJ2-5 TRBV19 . TGTGCCAGTACCATAACCGGGACAGGGATCCAAGAGACCCAGTACTTC CASTITGTGIQETQYF
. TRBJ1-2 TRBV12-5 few TGTGCTAGTGGTTTATATGGCTACACCTTC CASGLYGYTF
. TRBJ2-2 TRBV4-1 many TGCGCCAGCAGCCTAAGGGGAGGAGGCACCGGGGAGCTGTTTTTT CASSLRGGGTGELFF
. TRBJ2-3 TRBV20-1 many TGCAGTGCTAGAGCCGGGACTGGGAGCACAGATACGCAGTATTTT CSARAGTGSTDTQYF
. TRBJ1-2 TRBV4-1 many TGCGCCAGCAGCCAAGAATTTCCGGGGGCGAACTATGGCTACACCTTC CASSQEFPGANYGYTF
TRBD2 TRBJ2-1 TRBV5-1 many TGCGCCAGCAGCCCGAGCGGGAGTCTCTACAATGAGCAGTTCTTC CASSPSGSLYNEQFF
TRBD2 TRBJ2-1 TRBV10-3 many TGTGCCATCAGCCAGGGACTAGCGGCTGCAGAGCAGTTCTTC CAISQGLAAAEQFF
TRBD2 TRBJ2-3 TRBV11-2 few TGTGCCAGCAGCTTAGATCTTAGCGGGGGGCCGTTGGATACGCAGTATTTT CASSLDLSGGPLDTQYF
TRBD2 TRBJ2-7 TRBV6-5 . TGTGCCAGCAGTATACTAGCGGGAAGTGGGTACGAGCAGTACTTC CASSILAGSGYEQYF
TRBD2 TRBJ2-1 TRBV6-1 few TGTGCCAGCAGTGTGGGGTCTAGCGGGAGGGCAGGCAATGAGCAGTTCTTC CASSVGSSGRAGNEQFF
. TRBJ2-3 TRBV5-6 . TGTGCCAGCAGCCTCTTACCGGAAACCGGCACAGATACGCAGTATTTT CASSLLPETGTDTQYF
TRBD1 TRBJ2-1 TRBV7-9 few TGTGCCAGCCAGGGCTCACAGGGGGCTGGAGAGCAGTTCTTC CASQGSQGAGEQFF
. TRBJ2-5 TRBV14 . TGTGCCAGCAGCCAGTTGGGACCATATCAAGAGACCCAGTACTTC CASSQLGPYQETQYF
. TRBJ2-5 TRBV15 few TGTGCCACCAGCAGAGCTGTCGGGGCAGGAGAGACCCAGTACTTC CATSRAVGAGETQYF
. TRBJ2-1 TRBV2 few TGTGCCAGCAGTGAGGTACTCCTGCAGTTCTTC CASSEVLLQFF
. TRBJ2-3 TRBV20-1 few TGCAGTGCCAACACGGGTGTTGCAGATACGCAGTATTTT CSANTGVADTQYF
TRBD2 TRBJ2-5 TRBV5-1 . TGCGCCAGCAGCTTGGGGGGACTAGCAGGTTTGGAGACCCAGTACTTC CASSLGGLAGLETQYF
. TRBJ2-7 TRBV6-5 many TGTGCCAGCAGTTATGCGACTGCTGATTACGAGCAGTACTTC CASSYATADYEQYF
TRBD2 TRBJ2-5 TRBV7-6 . TGTGCCAGCAGCTTAGCTCAAGCGGGGGGCGTTGAGACCCAGTACTTC CASSLAQAGGVETQYF
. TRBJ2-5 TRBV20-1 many TGCAGTGCTAGAGAGTACAGACCTTCGGAGACCCAGTACTTC CSAREYRPSETQYF
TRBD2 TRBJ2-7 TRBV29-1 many TGCAGCGTGCCGAGGACTAGCGGGAGTTACGAGCAGTACTTC CSVPRTSGSYEQYF
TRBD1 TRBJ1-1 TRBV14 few TGTGCCAGCAGCCGTCAGATCGGGACAGGACAAGAAGCTTTCTTT CASSRQIGTGQEAFF
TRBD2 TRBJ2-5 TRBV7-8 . TGTGCCAGCAGACCTGGGACTAGCCCTGAGACCCAGTACTTC CASRPGTSPETQYF
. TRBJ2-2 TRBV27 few TGTGCCAGCACCCCGAGGGGAAAGGAGCTGTTTTTT CASTPRGKELFF
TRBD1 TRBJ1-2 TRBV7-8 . TGTGCCAGCAGCTCTAGGGGGGACAGAGCTAACTATGGCTACACCTTC CASSSRGDRANYGYTF
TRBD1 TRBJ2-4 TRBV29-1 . TGCAGCGTAATCCCGGACAGGGACCTAGCCAAAAACATTCAGTACTTC CSVIPDRDLAKNIQYF
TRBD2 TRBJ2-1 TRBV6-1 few TGTGCCAGCAGCACCCCCCTGGGGGGGATTTCCTACAATGAGCAGTTCTTC CASSTPLGGISYNEQFF
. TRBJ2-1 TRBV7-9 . TGTGCCAGCAGCTTATCTTCGGGGGCAATCGAGCAGTTCTTC CASSLSSGAIEQFF
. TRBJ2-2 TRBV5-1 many TGCGCCAGCAGCTTGAAGCTAGCTGGGTACACCGGGGAGCTGTTTTTT CASSLKLAGYTGELFF
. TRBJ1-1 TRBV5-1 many TGCGCCAGCAGCTTTGACCCAACAGAGACTGAAGCTTTCTTT CASSFDPTETEAFF
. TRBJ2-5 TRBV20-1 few TGCAGTGCTAGTCAAACCGGTGCGATCCAAGAGACCCAGTACTTC CSASQTGAIQETQYF
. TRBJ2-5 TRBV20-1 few TGCAGTGCTAGAGAGCTCCTAGAGACCCAGTACTTC CSARELLETQYF
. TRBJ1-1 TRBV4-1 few TGCGCCAGCAGCCAAGGTGCAATATCGGGGAAAACTGAAGCTTTCTTT CASSQGAISGKTEAFF
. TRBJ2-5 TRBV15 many TGTGCCACCAGCAGAGATAGACAGACCCAGTACTTC CATSRDRQTQYF
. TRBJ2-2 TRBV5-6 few TGTGCCAGCAGCTTGGGTGTTGGGTTCGGGGAGCTGTTTTTT CASSLGVGFGELFF
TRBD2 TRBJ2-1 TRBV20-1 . TGCAGTGCTAGAGATTCATCTGAGCTAGCGGGGTACAATGAGCAGTTCTTC CSARDSSELAGYNEQFF
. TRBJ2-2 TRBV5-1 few TGCGCCAGCCAATTGGGGGCCGAAAGAAGGACCGGGGAGCTGTTTTTT CASQLGAERRTGELFF
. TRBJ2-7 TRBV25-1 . TGTGCCAGCAGTGGAAGACACAAATATTCGACCTACGAGCAGTACTTC CASSGRHKYSTYEQYF
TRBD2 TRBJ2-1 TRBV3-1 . TGTGCCAGCAGCCAACGGGGGGAACGATGGAATGAGCAGTTCTTC CASSQRGERWNEQFF
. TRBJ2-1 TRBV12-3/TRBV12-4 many TGTGCCAGCAGTTTTGATAGGGTGAGGAATGAGCAGTTCTTC CASSFDRVRNEQFF
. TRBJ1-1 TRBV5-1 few TGCGCCAGCAGCTTAGGCCGATTCAACACTGAAGCTTTCTTT CASSLGRFNTEAFF
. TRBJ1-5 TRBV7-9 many TGTGCCAGCAGCTTAGGGCCAGGGGATCAGCCCCAGCATTTT CASSLGPGDQPQHF
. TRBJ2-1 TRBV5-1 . TGCGCCAGCAGCTCTAACTCACAGGATAATGAGCAGTTCTTC CASSSNSQDNEQFF
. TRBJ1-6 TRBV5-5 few TGTGCCAGCAGCTTTGAACAGGGAAAGGGTAATTCACCCCTCCACTTT CASSFEQGKGNSPLHF
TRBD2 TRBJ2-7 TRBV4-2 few TGTGCCAGCAGCCAAGAGTTACCGGGACTAGAAACCCTCGAGCAGTACTTC CASSQELPGLETLEQYF
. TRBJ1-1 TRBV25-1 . TGTGCCAGCAGTGAAGAGTGGGGCAGGGGCACTGAAGCTTTCTTT CASSEEWGRGTEAFF
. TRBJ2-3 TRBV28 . TGTGCCAGCAGTTTTCGCAGCTCCACAGATACGCAGTATTTT CASSFRSSTDTQYF
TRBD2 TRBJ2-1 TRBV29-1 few TGCAGCGTTCTAGCGGGCTCACTCCACAATGAGCAGTTCTTC CSVLAGSLHNEQFF
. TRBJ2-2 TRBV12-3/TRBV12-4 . TGTGCCAGCAGTTTGTTTAGGTACACCGGGGAGCTGTTTTTT CASSLFRYTGELFF
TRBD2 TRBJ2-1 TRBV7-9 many TGTGCCAGCAGCTTAGGGGGAGAGCGGGAGAACAATGAGCAGTTCTTC CASSLGGERENNEQFF
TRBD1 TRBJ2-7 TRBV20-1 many TGCAGTGCTACAGACAGGGGATACGAGCAGTACTTC CSATDRGYEQYF
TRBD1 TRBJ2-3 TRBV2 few TGTGCCGGCCGGGACAGGGCTACAGATACGCAGTATTTT CAGRDRATDTQYF
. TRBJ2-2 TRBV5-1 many TGCGCCAGCAGCCGAGGAGGGGGCACCGGGGAGCTGTTTTTT CASSRGGGTGELFF
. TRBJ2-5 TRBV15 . TGTGCCACCAGCAGAGATTGGACAGCCCAAGAGACCCAGTACTTC CATSRDWTAQETQYF
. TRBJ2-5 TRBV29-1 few TGCAGCGTCGGAGAAGCTCGACACAGGGGAGGGTTGGGAGAGACCCAGTACTTC CSVGEARHRGGLGETQYF
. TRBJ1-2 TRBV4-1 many TGCGCCAGCAGCCGGGTTTTGGAGGTCGGCTACACCTTC CASSRVLEVGYTF